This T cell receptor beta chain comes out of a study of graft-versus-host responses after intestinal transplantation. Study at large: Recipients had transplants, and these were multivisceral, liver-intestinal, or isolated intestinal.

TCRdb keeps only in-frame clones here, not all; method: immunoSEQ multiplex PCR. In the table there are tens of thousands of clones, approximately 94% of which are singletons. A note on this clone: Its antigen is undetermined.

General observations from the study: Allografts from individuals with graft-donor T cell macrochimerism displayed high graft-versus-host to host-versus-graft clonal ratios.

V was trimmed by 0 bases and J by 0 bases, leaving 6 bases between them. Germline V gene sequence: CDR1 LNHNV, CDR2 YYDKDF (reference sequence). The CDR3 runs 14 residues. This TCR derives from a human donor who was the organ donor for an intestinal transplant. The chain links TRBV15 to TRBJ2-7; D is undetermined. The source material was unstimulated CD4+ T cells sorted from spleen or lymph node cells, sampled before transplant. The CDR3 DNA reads TGTGCCACCAGCAGAGATGGGATCTCCTACGAGCAGTACTTC. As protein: CATSRDGISYEQYF.